These 32 T cell receptor beta chains were sequenced from one sample in a study of cytomegalovirus exposure and HLA in healthy donors. Generated by immunoSEQ multiplex PCR, the TCRdb table keeps only in-frame clones and is missing some. The profile shows 150,000 to 200,000 clones, roughly nine tenths of them singletons. The sequencing input was PBMCs. Receptors originate from a young man in good health and CMV-seropositive.

V usage is TRBV9 and J usage is TRBJ1-1; a possible D gene is TRBD1 (5 bases). Germline CDR1 reads SGDLS; CDR2 reads YYNGEE. This CDR3 has 13 residues. Between the trimmed V and J ends, which lost 0 bases and 5 bases, there was a span of 8 bases. CDR3 DNA: TGTGCCAGCAGCGTAGGGGGCTGGACTGAAGCTTTCTTT. It is translated as CASSVGGWTEAFF.

This chain connects TRBV5-8 to TRBJ2-1; tentative D call: TRBD1 (6 bases). Trimming left V 3 bases short and J 2 bases short, with 12 bases between. This CDR3 has 15 residues. CDR1 and CDR2 (germline): SGHTS, YDEGEE. The CDR3 DNA is TGTGCCAGCAGCTGGGATAACAGGGCCTACAATGAGCAGTTCTTC. Translated, it gives CASSWDNRAYNEQFF.

V usage is TRBV6-6 and J usage is TRBJ2-3; 10 nucleotides line up with TRBD1. There are 15 residues in the CDR3. V was pared by 5 bases and J by 4 bases, with 6 bases of the junction left unmatched. Germline assignment: CDR1 MNHNY and CDR2 SVGAGI (reference sequence). The CDR3 DNA reads TGTGCCAGCAGTGGACAGGGGGTGGGCGCAGATACGCAGTATTTT. Translating it yields CASSGQGVGADTQYF.

This chain connects TRBV6-5 to TRBJ2-7, with TRBD2 identical over 10 bases. Trimming cost V 5 bases and J 5 bases; bases outside gene matches: 6. There are 14 residues in the CDR3. Looked up from germline, CDR1 is MNHEY and CDR2 is SVGAGI. The DNA for the CDR3 is TGTGCCAGCAGTGAACTAGCGGGAATCAACGAGCAGTACTTC. Its translation is CASSELAGINEQYF.

This clone was detected once. The chain combines TRBV27 with TRBJ2-7; D is unresolved. This CDR3 is 14 amino acids long. Germline V gene lookup returns CDR1 MNHEY and CDR2 SMNVEV (reference sequence). V was shortened by 5 bases and J by 5 bases, with 16 bases between the two germline ends. The CDR3 coding sequence is TGTGCCAGCAGTCAACTCCTCGGAGCAGACGAGCAGTACTTC. Its protein is CASSQLLGADEQYF.

The CDR3 sequence is CATASLKNTGELFF. CDR3 bases: TGTGCCACCGCTTCGCTAAAGAACACCGGGGAGCTGTTTTTT. This chain links TRBV11-2 with TRBJ2-2, with unresolved D. Germline V gives CDR1 SGHAT, CDR2 FQNNGV. This CDR3 spans 14 amino acids. V lost 10 bases and J lost 1, with 13 bases in between.

The genes are TRBV10-1 and TRBJ2-1; the match to TRBD1 covers 8 bases. From germline, CDR1 is WNHNN and CDR2 SYGVQD (reference sequence). The CDR3 length is 14 residues. V lost 3 bases and J lost 6; bases outside the gene matches: 4. The CDR3 sequence: CASSEGGQGNEQFF. The CDR3 DNA follows: TGCGCCAGCAGTGAAGGAGGACAGGGCAATGAGCAGTTCTTC.

This chain joins TRBV7-8 and TRBJ2-2, with 8 bases fitting TRBD1. CDR3 length equals 16 residues. V was clipped by 5 bases and J by 6 bases; unmatched bases: 11. Germline lookup yields CDR1 SGHVS and CDR2 FQNEAQ. In DNA, the CDR3 is TGTGCCAGCAGCCGAAACAGGGGGGTGTGGGCCGGGGAGCTGTTTTTT. Protein sequence: CASSRNRGVWAGELFF. Full variable domain (remainder filled in from reference TRBV7-8 and TRBJ2-2): GAGVSQSPRYKVAKRGQDVALRCDPISGHVSLFWYQQALGQGPEFLTYFQNEAQLDKSGLPSDRFFAERPEGSVSTLKIQRTQQEDSAVYLCASSRNRGVWAGELFFGEGSRLTVL.

This clone was picked up one time. The chain couples TRBV6-5 to TRBJ2-1, with 13 positions matching TRBD2. The CDR3 loop spans 16 amino acids. The trim removed 4 bases at V and 5 bases at J, leaving 5 bases unmatched. From germline, CDR1 is MNHEY and CDR2 SVGAGI. Here the CDR3 DNA reads TGTGCCAGCAGTTTCTGGACTAGCGGGAGAAACAATGAGCAGTTCTTC. It is translated as CASSFWTSGRNNEQFF.

The V and J genes are TRBV30 and TRBJ2-1; 7 positions match TRBD2. This CDR3 has 15 amino acids. Germline CDR1 and CDR2: GTSNPN and SVGIG (reference sequence). The ends lost 5 bases at V and 2 bases at J; junction bases unmatched: 9. For the CDR3, the DNA is TGTGCCTGGGATAAGCTAGCGGAGACCTACAATGAGCAGTTCTTC. As protein: CAWDKLAETYNEQFF.

This clone appeared a single time. The rearrangement uses TRBV10-3 and TRBJ2-3, with TRBD2 matching 10 bases. Looked up from germline, CDR1 is ENHRY and CDR2 is SYGVKD. The CDR3 contains 14 residues. V lost 8 bases and J lost 4; bases outside the gene matches: 6. The chain's CDR3 is CAIGAGGGSDTQYF. The CDR3 coding sequence is TGTGCCATCGGAGCGGGAGGGGGTTCAGATACGCAGTATTTT.

The V gene is TRBV7-9, the J gene TRBJ2-3; 8 bases agree with TRBD2. CDR3 length: 16 residues. V lost 1 base, J lost 10 bases, and 13 bases stayed unmatched. Germline CDR1 reads SEHNR; CDR2 reads FQNEAQ (reference sequence). The CDR3, as DNA: TGTGCCAGCAGCTTAGTTAGCGGGAACCCGTATTCCGCGCAGTATTTT. Translating it yields CASSLVSGNPYSAQYF.

This clone was counted only a few times. The chain recombines TRBV5-5 with TRBJ1-5, with D perhaps TRBD1 (6 bases). V gave up 2 bases and J gave up 0 bases, with 12 bases separating them. Germline CDR1 and CDR2: SGHKS and YYEKEE (reference sequence). The CDR3 has 16 residues. DNA of the CDR3: TGTGCCAGCAGCTTTCGTGACAGGTTTAGCAATCAGCCCCAGCATTTT. It codes for CASSFRDRFSNQPQHF.

This clone appeared a few times. The CDR3 DNA follows: TGTGCCAGCAGTTACAGGGGTGGCTACACCTTC. Its translation: CASSYRGGYTF. The rearrangement uses TRBV6-6 and TRBJ1-2, with D tentatively TRBD1 (5 bases). Per germline, CDR1 MNHNY and CDR2 SVGAGI (reference sequence). Trimming removed 2 bases from V and 7 bases from J, with 5 bases in between. There are 11 residues in the CDR3.

The J gene is TRBJ2-3, the V gene TRBV18; D is possibly TRBD1 (6 bases). Trimming left V 1 base short and J 0 bases short, with 11 bases between. The germline V gene encodes CDR1 KGHSH and CDR2 LQKENI. The CDR3 is 16 residues long. CDR3 loop: CASSPLLTGSTDTQYF. Written as DNA, the CDR3 is TGTGCCAGCTCACCACTCCTGACAGGTAGCACAGATACGCAGTATTTT.

The chain joins TRBV27 to TRBJ2-1, with TRBD1 matching over 10 bases. The germline CDR1 and CDR2 sequences are MNHEY and SMNVEV (reference sequence). V shed 0 bases and J 4 bases; nucleotides not matched to a gene: 9. The CDR3 is 18 amino acids. In DNA, the CDR3 is TGTGCCAGCAGTTTATCGATAATGCGACAGGGGGCATACAATGAGCAGTTCTTC. Its protein product is CASSLSIMRQGAYNEQFF.

The chain joins TRBV28 to TRBJ2-6; 7 nucleotides line up with TRBD2. CDR1 is MDHEN, CDR2 SYDVKM, per germline. This CDR3 spans 17 amino acids. The junction had 6 bases not matched to a gene; V was cut back by 3 bases and J by 1 base. The CDR3 region is CASSFMREFSGANVLTF. In DNA form, the CDR3 reads TGTGCCAGCAGTTTTATGCGGGAGTTTTCTGGGGCCAACGTCCTGACTTTC.

The chain is built from TRBV9 and TRBJ2-1; TRBD2 matches 8 bases. J was trimmed by 4 bases and V by 4 bases; bases with no gene match: 7. CDR1 and CDR2 (germline): SGDLS, YYNGEE. The CDR3 extends over 15 amino acids. DNA for the CDR3: TGTGCCAGCAGCCCGGGACTAGTGGAATACAATGAGCAGTTCTTC. It translates to CASSPGLVEYNEQFF.

The V call is TRBV9, the J call TRBJ2-5; TRBD1 agrees at 7 bases. Trimming removed 1 base from V and 0 bases from J; junction bases left unmatched: 3. The V gene's germline CDR1 is SGDLS and CDR2 YYNGEE. The CDR3 has 15 residues. The CDR3 spells CASSVQTGYQETQYF. The CDR3 DNA reads TGTGCCAGCAGCGTACAGACAGGGTACCAAGAGACCCAGTACTTC.

This sequence joins TRBV11-2 and TRBJ2-1; 16 positions agree with TRBD2. Trimming cost V 4 bases and J 6 bases; bases outside gene matches: 12. CDR3 size: 19 residues. Germline loops: CDR1 SGHAT, CDR2 FQNNGV. The CDR3 protein is CASSSSGLAGGPWFNEQFF. In DNA form, the CDR3 reads TGTGCCAGCAGCTCATCGGGACTAGCGGGAGGGCCATGGTTCAATGAGCAGTTCTTC.

The chain uses TRBV9 and TRBJ1-2; 12 positions match TRBD1. Germline CDR1 SGDLS, CDR2 YYNGEE. This CDR3 has 16 amino acids. V shed 6 bases and J 4 bases; nucleotides not matched to a gene: 10. The CDR3 region is CASNTGTGGEFYGYTF. The DNA of the CDR3 is TGTGCCAGCAACACCGGGACAGGGGGCGAATTCTATGGCTACACCTTC.

This clone is a singleton in its sample. This chain links TRBV6-1 with TRBJ2-1, with 7 nucleotides matching TRBD1. CDR3 length: 15 amino acids. Unmatched junction bases numbered 11, after V lost 3 bases and J lost 9 bases. The germline CDR1 and CDR2 sequences are MNHNS and SASEGT. Here the CDR3 reads CASSDLRGRLFEQFF. The CDR3 nucleotides are TGTGCCAGCAGTGATCTGAGGGGGCGCCTTTTTGAGCAGTTCTTC.

This sequence joins TRBV30 and TRBJ1-2, with D tentatively TRBD1 (6 bases). CDR1 is GTSNPN and CDR2 is SVGIG in the germline V gene (reference sequence). V lost 3 bases and J 7 bases, leaving 9 bases between the germline ends. This CDR3 is 11 amino acids long. The CDR3 bases are TGTGCCTGGAGCCAGGGGAGTGGCTACACCTTC. Protein sequence: CAWSQGSGYTF.

The rearrangement joins TRBV15 to TRBJ2-7; D remains unclear. The CDR3 contains 12 residues. Trimming pared 4 bases from V and 3 bases from J, leaving 7 bases between. Germline CDR1 reads LNHNV; CDR2 reads YYDKDF (reference sequence). The CDR3 region has the DNA TGTGCCACCAGCATTTCAGGCTACGAGCAGTACTTC. Protein: CATSISGYEQYF.

The chain employs TRBV6-5 and TRBJ2-2; possibly TRBD1 for D (5 bases). From germline, CDR1 is MNHEY and CDR2 SVGAGI. V was cut by 2 bases and J by 4 bases, with 11 bases left in between. CDR3 length: 15 residues. The chain's CDR3 is CASSYLGRATGELFF. The CDR3, as DNA: TGTGCCAGCAGTTACCTCGGCAGGGCCACCGGGGAGCTGTTTTTT.

V is TRBV28 and J is TRBJ1-4, with D possibly matching TRBD1 (5 bases). V was trimmed by 3 bases and J by 8 bases, leaving 10 bases between them. This CDR3 region has 13 residues. Germline lookup yields CDR1 MDHEN and CDR2 SYDVKM. CDR3: CASSFEGREKLFF. CDR3 DNA sequence: TGTGCCAGCAGTTTCGAGGGGAGGGAAAAACTGTTTTTT. Variable domain in full (rest from reference TRBV28 and TRBJ1-4): DVKVTQSSRYLVKRTGEKVFLECVQDMDHENMFWYRQDPGLGLRLIYFSYDVKMKEKGDIPEGYSVSREKKERFSLILESASTNQTSMYLCASSFEGREKLFFGSGTQLSVL.

V is TRBV7-9 and J is TRBJ2-3; perhaps TRBD1 as D (5 bases). Trimming cost V 4 bases and J 4 bases, with 6 bases left between them. The length of the CDR3 is 12 residues. CDR1 and CDR2 from the germline V gene are SEHNR and FQNEAQ (reference sequence). CDR3 DNA sequence: TGTGCCAGCAGCTCAGGGCCAGATACGCAGTATTTT. Its translation: CASSSGPDTQYF.

CDR3 region: CASTASGRFSEQFF. CDR3 DNA sequence: TGTGCCAGCACAGCTAGCGGGAGGTTCTCTGAGCAGTTCTTC. The chain links TRBV27 to TRBJ2-1, with 11 bases lining up with TRBD2. Germline V gives CDR1 MNHEY, CDR2 SMNVEV (reference sequence). V lost 7 bases to trimming and J lost 9 bases; unmatched junction nucleotides: 8. CDR3 length: 14 residues.

The genes are TRBV5-1 and TRBJ1-2; 9 bases match TRBD1. CDR3 length: 16 amino acids. The germline gives CDR1 SGHRS, CDR2 YFSETQ. The trim removed 0 bases at V and 4 bases at J, leaving 7 bases unmatched. This CDR3 is CASSLGGQGTTYGYTF. CDR3 sequence (DNA): TGCGCCAGCAGCTTGGGGGGACAGGGAACTACCTATGGCTACACCTTC.

This clone appeared a single time. The chain carries TRBV5-1 and TRBJ2-7; 7 bases line up with TRBD2. Germline-derived CDR1 and CDR2 are SGHRS and YFSETQ. The CDR3 extends over 14 amino acids. Trimming at V came to 3 bases and at J to 5 bases, leaving 8 bases not matched to a gene. CDR3 nucleotides: TGCGCCAGCAGCTGGGAGGGCGGGAGTAACGAGCAGTACTTC. This gives the protein CASSWEGGSNEQYF.

J is TRBJ1-1 and V is TRBV14, with TRBD1 matching over 10 bases. The CDR3 contains 14 residues. Germline CDR1 is SGHDN and CDR2 is FVKESK. V trimming: 7 bases; J trimming: 8 bases; junction bases outside the gene matches: 10. As DNA, the CDR3 is TGTGCCAGCAACCCGACAGGGGGCGAACTGGAAGCTTTCTTT. Amino acids: CASNPTGGELEAFF.

For this clone: Germline and junction disagree at one end, which may indicate a read error. The chain employs TRBV7-7 and TRBJ2-5; 10 bases align to TRBD2. This CDR3 contains 16 residues. The germline CDR1 and CDR2 sequences are SSHAT and FNYEAQ (reference sequence). The CDR3 DNA reads TGTGCTAGCAGCTTAGGGACTAGCGACTTCCAAGAGACCCAGTACTTC. It encodes CASSLGTSDFQETQYF.